The 18 T cell receptor beta chains below were found in one sample sequenced in a study of PD-L1 blockade in urothelial cancer. Method: immunoSEQ multiplex PCR; TCRdb's copy keeps in-frame clones and lacks some. The sample has approximately 28,000 clones; less than 90% are singletons. Time point defined: peripheral blood 6 weeks after treatment start. The sample here was PBMCs, taken around atezolizumab (anti-PD-L1) treatment. The receptors originated from a man in his sixties or seventies with urothelial cancer.

This clone has a handful of counts. This chain links TRBV27 with TRBJ2-7; 7 positions match TRBD2. Germline V lookup: CDR1 MNHEY, CDR2 SMNVEV (reference sequence). The CDR3 loop spans 14 amino acids. Unmatched junction bases numbered 8, after V lost 5 bases and J lost 4 bases. This chain's CDR3 is CASSAREGPYEQYF. CDR3 bases: TGTGCCAGCAGTGCCAGGGAGGGACCTTACGAGCAGTACTTC.

This clone was picked up one time. The chain employs TRBV28 and TRBJ2-7, with D perhaps matching TRBD2 (5 bases). The CDR3 has 14 residues. Germline V gives CDR1 MDHEN, CDR2 SYDVKM. V lost 3 bases to trimming and J lost 2 bases, with 11 bases between them. The CDR3 bases are TGTGCCAGCAGTTTGGGCGGGCCCGCCTACGAGCAGTACTTC. It yields the protein CASSLGGPAYEQYF.

The chain recombines TRBV13 with TRBJ1-1; 10 bases map to TRBD1. The V gene's germline CDR1 is PRHDT and CDR2 FYEKMQ (reference sequence). J gave up 5 bases and V 5 bases, and 8 bases lay outside the gene matches. This CDR3 comprises 15 residues. The CDR3 loop reads CASSLRGQGTTEAFF. Here the CDR3 DNA reads TGTGCCAGCAGCCTACGGGGACAGGGGACGACTGAAGCTTTCTTT.

The chain uses TRBV5-1 and TRBJ2-1; 9 bases align to TRBD1. Germline CDR1 SGHRS, CDR2 YFSETQ. CDR3 length: 16 amino acids. After removal of 4 bases from V and 2 bases from J, the junction contained 7 bases not matched to a gene. In DNA, the CDR3 is TGCGCCAGCAGCCCCAGACAGGGGGGTACCTACAATGAGCAGTTCTTC. It is translated as CASSPRQGGTYNEQFF.

There are a few counts of this clone. The chain has TRBV5-1 and TRBJ1-1; D gene ambiguous. CDR3 length equals 13 residues. CDR1 SGHRS and CDR2 YFSETQ come from the germline V gene. Trimming cost V 1 base and J 5 bases, with 9 bases left between them. The CDR3 sequence is CASSLSRGTEAFF. In nucleotides, the CDR3 is TGCGCCAGCAGCTTGAGTCGAGGGACTGAAGCTTTCTTT.

The rearrangement joins TRBV29-1 to TRBJ1-2, with 7 bases identical to TRBD1. The CDR3 runs 12 residues. Losses at the gene ends were 6 bases for V and 4 bases for J; bases not matched to a gene: 5. In germline, CDR1 is SQVTM, CDR2 ANQGSEA. In DNA form, the CDR3 reads TGCAGCGTGGCGACAGGGACCTATGGCTACACCTTC. This encodes CSVATGTYGYTF.

The V call is TRBV5-1, the J call TRBJ2-7, with TRBD2 identical over 10 bases. The CDR3 sequence is 18 residues long. With 0 bases clipped from V and 2 bases from J, the junction kept 11 bases outside the gene matches. Germline CDR1 is SGHRS and CDR2 is YFSETQ. CDR3 sequence reads: CASSLVLPGLADPYEQYF. In DNA, the CDR3 is TGCGCCAGCAGCTTGGTCCTCCCTGGACTAGCGGATCCCTACGAGCAGTACTTC.

The chain links TRBV5-1 to TRBJ2-1; TRBD1 matches 9 bases. J lost 5 bases, V lost 4 bases, and 7 bases had no gene match. The CDR3 totals 15 residues. The germline gives CDR1 SGHRS, CDR2 YFSETQ. CDR3 in DNA: TGCGCCAGCAGCCCTGGACAGGGGATGAACAATGAGCAGTTCTTC. Protein sequence: CASSPGQGMNNEQFF.

The chain has TRBV4-1 and TRBJ1-1; D call uncertain. The V gene lost 0 bases and the J gene lost 4 bases, with 12 bases spanning the gap. This CDR3 has 15 residues. Germline CDR1 and CDR2: MGHRA and YSYEKL. The CDR3 nucleotides are TGCGCCAGCAGCCAAGATCCAGGATTGGGCACTGAAGCTTTCTTT. It codes for CASSQDPGLGTEAFF.

This clone has a single count. This sequence joins TRBV2 and TRBJ1-4, with TRBD1 matching over 7 bases. The germline gives CDR1 SNHLY, CDR2 FYNNEI. Losses at the gene ends were 5 bases for V and 8 bases for J; bases not matched to a gene: 5. This CDR3 contains 13 residues. CDR3: CASSRRDSEKLFF. The CDR3 nucleotides read TGTGCCAGCAGTCGACGGGACAGCGAAAAACTGTTTTTT.

The chain employs TRBV18 and TRBJ1-1, with TRBD1 as a possible D gene (6 bases). V was clipped by 2 bases and J by 10 bases, with 20 bases between them. The V gene's germline CDR1 is KGHSH and CDR2 LQKENI. The CDR3 extends over 15 amino acids. In DNA, the CDR3 is TGTGCCAGCTCACCAACTTCGCCAGGGGAGTTCCTAGCTTTCTTT. This codes for CASSPTSPGEFLAFF.

This chain links TRBV5-6 with TRBJ2-7; 7 nucleotides align to TRBD1. V lost 4 bases and J lost 1; bases outside the gene matches: 5. Per germline, CDR1 SGHDT and CDR2 YYEEEE. The CDR3 contains 14 residues. This CDR3 is CASSPVTGSYEQYF. CDR3 coding DNA: TGTGCCAGCAGCCCAGTGACAGGGTCCTACGAGCAGTACTTC.

The chain carries TRBV7-8 and TRBJ2-3; TRBD1 aligns across 8 bases. The trim removed 4 bases at V and 4 bases at J, leaving 13 bases unmatched. The CDR3 spans 17 residues. Per germline, CDR1 SGHVS and CDR2 FQNEAQ. The CDR3 is CASSSHKRTGIPDTQYF. The CDR3 nucleotides read TGTGCCAGCAGCTCACACAAAAGGACAGGGATCCCAGATACGCAGTATTTT.

The chain has TRBV28 and TRBJ2-5; 7 bases match TRBD1. The CDR3 is made up of 16 amino acids. J gave up 2 bases and V 5 bases, and 11 bases lay outside the gene matches. CDR1 is MDHEN, CDR2 SYDVKM, per germline. The DNA of the CDR3 is TGTGCCAGCAGTGTGGGACAGAACAGGCGGCAAGAGACCCAGTACTTC. Residues: CASSVGQNRRQETQYF. The full variable domain, in which reference TRBV28 and TRBJ2-5 provide the parts outside the CDR3, is DVKVTQSSRYLVKRTGEKVFLECVQDMDHENMFWYRQDPGLGLRLIYFSYDVKMKEKGDIPEGYSVSREKKERFSLILESASTNQTSMYLCASSVGQNRRQETQYFGPGTRLLVL.

The chain links TRBV4-1 to TRBJ1-2, with D possibly matching TRBD1 (5 bases). V lost 4 bases and J lost 2, with 17 bases in between. The length of the CDR3 is 16 residues. CDR1 is MGHRA, CDR2 YSYEKL, per germline. As DNA, the CDR3 is TGCGCCAGCAGCCCTATTCCGCAGGGTGACAACTATGGCTACACCTTC. This sequence encodes CASSPIPQGDNYGYTF.

This chain connects TRBV6-4 to TRBJ1-2, with a weak D call TRBD1 (5 bases). With 2 bases removed from V and 6 bases from J, the gap between germline ends came to 7 bases. CDR1 is MRHNA, CDR2 SNTAGT, per germline. The CDR3 contains 12 residues. The CDR3 DNA sequence: TGTGCCAGCAGTGACCCGACAGATGGCTACACCTTC. It codes for CASSDPTDGYTF.

The J gene is TRBJ1-1, the V gene TRBV6-5; no clear D. V was pared by 6 bases and J by 4 bases, with 15 bases between. The CDR3 consists of 14 residues. Per the germline V gene, CDR1 is MNHEY and CDR2 is SVGAGI. CDR3 amino acids: CASRGRHEITEAFF. DNA of the CDR3: TGTGCCAGCAGGGGGAGACATGAGATCACTGAAGCTTTCTTT.

The table lists this clone with a count of one. The rearrangement joins TRBV7-8 to TRBJ2-3; 11 positions match TRBD2. The V gene end was trimmed by 7 bases and the J gene end by 3 bases; junction bases not matched to a gene: 6. CDR3 length: 15 amino acids. From germline, CDR1 is SGHVS and CDR2 FQNEAQ. The CDR3 sequence: CASIRLAGITDTQYF. In DNA, the CDR3 is TGTGCCAGCATTCGACTAGCGGGAATAACAGATACGCAGTATTTT.